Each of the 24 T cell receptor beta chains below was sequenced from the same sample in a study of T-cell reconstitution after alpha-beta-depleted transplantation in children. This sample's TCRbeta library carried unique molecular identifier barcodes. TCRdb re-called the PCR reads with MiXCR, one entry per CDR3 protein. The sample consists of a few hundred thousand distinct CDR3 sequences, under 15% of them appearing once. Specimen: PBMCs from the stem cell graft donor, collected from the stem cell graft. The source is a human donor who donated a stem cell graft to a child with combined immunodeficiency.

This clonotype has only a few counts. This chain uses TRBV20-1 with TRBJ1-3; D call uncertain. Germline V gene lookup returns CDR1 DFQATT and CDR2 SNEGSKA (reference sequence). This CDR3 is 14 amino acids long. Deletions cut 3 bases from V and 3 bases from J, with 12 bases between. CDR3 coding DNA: TGCAGTGCTAGCCCACTTTCAATTGGAAACACCATATATTTT. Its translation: CSASPLSIGNTIYF.

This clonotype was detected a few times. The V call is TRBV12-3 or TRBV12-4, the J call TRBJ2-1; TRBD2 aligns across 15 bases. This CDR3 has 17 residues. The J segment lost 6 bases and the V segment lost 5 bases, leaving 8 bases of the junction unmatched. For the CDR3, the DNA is TGTGCCAGCAGTCCAGGACTAGCGGGAGGGCCTGGCAATGAGCAGTTCTTC. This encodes CASSPGLAGGPGNEQFF.

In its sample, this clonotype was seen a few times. The CDR3, as DNA: TGTGCCAGCAGCTCCGGACAGGGGATCCACACCATATATTTT. It encodes CASSSGQGIHTIYF. The chain carries TRBV12-3 or TRBV12-4 and TRBJ1-3, with TRBD1 identical over 9 bases. Unmatched junction bases numbered 8, after V lost 6 bases and J lost 8 bases. The CDR3 spans 14 residues.

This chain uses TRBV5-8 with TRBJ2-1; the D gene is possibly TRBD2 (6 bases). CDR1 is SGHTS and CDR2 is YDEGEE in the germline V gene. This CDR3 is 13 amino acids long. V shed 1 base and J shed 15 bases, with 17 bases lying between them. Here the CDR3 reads CASSLRRVPRRFF. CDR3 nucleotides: TGTGCCAGCAGCTTGAGGAGGGTCCCGCGGCGGTTCTTC.

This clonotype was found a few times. The CDR3 DNA reads as TGTGCCAGCAGTTCGGGACAACTTTCTGGGGCCAACGTCCTGACTTTC. It codes for CASSSGQLSGANVLTF. The V call is TRBV28, the J call TRBJ2-6, with a possible D match to TRBD1 (6 bases). CDR3 size: 16 residues. CDR1 and CDR2 from the germline V gene are MDHEN and SYDVKM. Trimming shortened V by 4 bases and J by 1 base, and 11 bases separated the two germline ends.

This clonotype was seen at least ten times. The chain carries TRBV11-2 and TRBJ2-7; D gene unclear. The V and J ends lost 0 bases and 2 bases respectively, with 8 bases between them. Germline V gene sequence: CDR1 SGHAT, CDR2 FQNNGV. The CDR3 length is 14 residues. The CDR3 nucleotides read TGTGCCAGCAGCTTAGAGTCGGCTCCCTACGAGCAGTACTTC. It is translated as CASSLESAPYEQYF.

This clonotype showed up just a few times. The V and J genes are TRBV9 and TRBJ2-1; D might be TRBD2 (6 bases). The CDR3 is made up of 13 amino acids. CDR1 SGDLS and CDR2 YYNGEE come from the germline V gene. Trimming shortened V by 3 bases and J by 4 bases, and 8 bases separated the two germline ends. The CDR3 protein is CASSEGLYNEQFF. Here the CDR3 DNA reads TGTGCCAGCAGCGAGGGACTTTACAATGAGCAGTTCTTC.

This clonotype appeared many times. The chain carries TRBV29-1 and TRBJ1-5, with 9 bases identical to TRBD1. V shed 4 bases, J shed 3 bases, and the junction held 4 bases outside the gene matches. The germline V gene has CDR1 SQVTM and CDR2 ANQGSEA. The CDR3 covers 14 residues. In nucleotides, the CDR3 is TGCAGCGTTGGGACAGGGGAAAACAATCAGCCCCAGCATTTT. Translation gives CSVGTGENNQPQHF.

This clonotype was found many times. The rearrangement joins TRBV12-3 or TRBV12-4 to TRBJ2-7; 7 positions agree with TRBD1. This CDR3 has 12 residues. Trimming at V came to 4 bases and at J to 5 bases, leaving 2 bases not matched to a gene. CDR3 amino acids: CASSWDRNEQYF. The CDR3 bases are TGTGCCAGCAGTTGGGACAGAAACGAGCAGTACTTC.

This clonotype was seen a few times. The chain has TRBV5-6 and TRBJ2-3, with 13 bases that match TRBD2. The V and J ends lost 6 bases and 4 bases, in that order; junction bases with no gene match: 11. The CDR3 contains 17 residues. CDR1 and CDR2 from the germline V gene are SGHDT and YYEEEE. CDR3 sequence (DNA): TGTGCCAGCACCAGGGGACTAGCGGGATTTGGGGCAGATACGCAGTATTTT. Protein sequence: CASTRGLAGFGADTQYF.

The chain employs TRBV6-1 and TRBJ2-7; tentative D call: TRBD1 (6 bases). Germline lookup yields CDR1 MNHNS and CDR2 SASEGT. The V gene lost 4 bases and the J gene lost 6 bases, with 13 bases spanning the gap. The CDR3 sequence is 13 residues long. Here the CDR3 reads CASSATGTSEQYF. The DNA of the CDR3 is TGTGCCAGCAGTGCAACAGGGACGTCCGAGCAGTACTTC.

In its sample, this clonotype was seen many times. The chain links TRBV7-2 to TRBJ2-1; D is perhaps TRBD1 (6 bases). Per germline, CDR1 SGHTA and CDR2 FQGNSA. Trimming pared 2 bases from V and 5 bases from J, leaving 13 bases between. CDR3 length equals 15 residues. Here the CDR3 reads CASSLRQGLDNEQFF. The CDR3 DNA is TGTGCCAGCAGCTTACGTCAGGGGTTGGACAATGAGCAGTTCTTC.

CDR3 in amino acids: CASAGTGLSYEQYF. In DNA, the CDR3 is TGTGCCAGCGCTGGGACAGGCCTCTCCTACGAGCAGTACTTC. The gene calls are TRBV27 and TRBJ2-7; 8 bases align to TRBD1. The V gene end was trimmed by 8 bases and the J gene end by 0 bases; junction bases not matched to a gene: 6. The CDR3 runs to 14 residues. The germline gives CDR1 MNHEY, CDR2 SMNVEV (reference sequence).

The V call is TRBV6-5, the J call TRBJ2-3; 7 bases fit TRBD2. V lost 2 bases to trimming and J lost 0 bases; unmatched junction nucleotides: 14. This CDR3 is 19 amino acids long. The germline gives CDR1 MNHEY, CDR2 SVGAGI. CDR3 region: CASSYAPGGGKPSTDTQYF. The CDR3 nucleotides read TGTGCCAGCAGTTACGCCCCGGGCGGGGGAAAACCTAGCACAGATACGCAGTATTTT.

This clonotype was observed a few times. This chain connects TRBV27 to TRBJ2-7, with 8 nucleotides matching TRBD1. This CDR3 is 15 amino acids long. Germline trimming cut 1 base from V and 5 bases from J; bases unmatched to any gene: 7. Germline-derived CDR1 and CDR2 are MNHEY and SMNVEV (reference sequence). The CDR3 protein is CASSLYGRGRDEQYF. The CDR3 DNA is TGTGCCAGCAGTTTATATGGCAGGGGGCGGGACGAGCAGTACTTC.

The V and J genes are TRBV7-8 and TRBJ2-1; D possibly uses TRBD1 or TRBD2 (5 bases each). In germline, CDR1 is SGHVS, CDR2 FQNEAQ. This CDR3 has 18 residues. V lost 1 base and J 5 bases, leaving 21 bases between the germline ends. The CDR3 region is CASSLGRIWGRGNNEQFF. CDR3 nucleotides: TGTGCCAGCAGCTTAGGAAGGATTTGGGGACGGGGTAACAATGAGCAGTTCTTC.

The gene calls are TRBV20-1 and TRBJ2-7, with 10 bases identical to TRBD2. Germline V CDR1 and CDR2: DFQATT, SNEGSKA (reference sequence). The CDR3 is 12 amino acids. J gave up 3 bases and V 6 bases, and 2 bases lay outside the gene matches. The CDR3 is CSAIAGGYEQYF. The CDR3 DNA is TGCAGTGCAATAGCGGGGGGCTACGAGCAGTACTTC.

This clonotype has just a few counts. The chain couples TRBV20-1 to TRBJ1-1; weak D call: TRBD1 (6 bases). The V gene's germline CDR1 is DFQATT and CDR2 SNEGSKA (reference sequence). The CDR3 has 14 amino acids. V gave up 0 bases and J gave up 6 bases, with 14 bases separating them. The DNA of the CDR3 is TGCAGTGCTAGAGATCTAAGGGGGAGGGCTGAAGCTTTCTTT. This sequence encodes CSARDLRGRAEAFF.

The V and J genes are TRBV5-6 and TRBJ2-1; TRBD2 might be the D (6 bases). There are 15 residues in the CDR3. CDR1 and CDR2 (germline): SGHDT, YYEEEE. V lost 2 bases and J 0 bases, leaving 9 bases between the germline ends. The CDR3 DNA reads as TGTGCCAGCAGCTTCGTAGCGGTCTCCTACAATGAGCAGTTCTTC. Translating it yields CASSFVAVSYNEQFF.

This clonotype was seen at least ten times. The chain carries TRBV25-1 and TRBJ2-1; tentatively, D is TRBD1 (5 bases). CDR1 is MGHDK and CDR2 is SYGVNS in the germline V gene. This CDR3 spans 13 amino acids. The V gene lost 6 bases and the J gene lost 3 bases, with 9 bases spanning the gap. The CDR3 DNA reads TGTGCCAGCAGCGGTGACAGCTACAATGAGCAGTTCTTC. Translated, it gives CASSGDSYNEQFF.

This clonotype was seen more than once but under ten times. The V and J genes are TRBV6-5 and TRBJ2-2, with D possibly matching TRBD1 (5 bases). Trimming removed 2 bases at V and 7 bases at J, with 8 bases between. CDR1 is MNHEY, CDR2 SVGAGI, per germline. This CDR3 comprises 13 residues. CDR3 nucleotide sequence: TGTGCCAGCAGTTACCCCACAGGCGGGGAGCTGTTTTTT. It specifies CASSYPTGGELFF.

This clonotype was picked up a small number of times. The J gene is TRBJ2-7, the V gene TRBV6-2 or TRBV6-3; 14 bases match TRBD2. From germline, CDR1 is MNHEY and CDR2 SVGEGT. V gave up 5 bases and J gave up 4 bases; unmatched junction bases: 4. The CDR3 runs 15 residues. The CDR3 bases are TGTGCCAGCAGTCCCTGGACTAGCGGGAGGTACGAGCAGTACTTC. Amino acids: CASSPWTSGRYEQYF.

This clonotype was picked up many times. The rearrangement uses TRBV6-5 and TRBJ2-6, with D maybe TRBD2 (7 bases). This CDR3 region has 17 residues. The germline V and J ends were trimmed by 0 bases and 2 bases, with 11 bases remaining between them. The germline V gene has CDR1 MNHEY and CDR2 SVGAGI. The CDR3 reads CASSYSMGGPGANVLTF. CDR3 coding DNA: TGTGCCAGCAGTTACTCGATGGGGGGGCCTGGGGCCAACGTCCTGACTTTC.

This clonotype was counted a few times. CDR3 nucleotide sequence: TGTGCCATCAGTGAGTCGATACAGGGGATGACAGATACGCAGTATTTT. This sequence encodes CAISESIQGMTDTQYF. The rearrangement uses TRBV10-3 and TRBJ2-3; 7 bases match TRBD1. V was pared by 0 bases and J by 3 bases, with 6 bases of the junction left unmatched. Germline CDR1 is ENHRY and CDR2 is SYGVKD. The CDR3 has 16 amino acids.